The 8 T cell receptor beta chains reported below all come from one sample, sequenced in a study of blood T cell repertoires in COVID-19. Clones were sequenced by immunoSEQ multiplex PCR, and TCRdb holds only the in-frame ones, with some missing. Of 45,000 or so clones in the sample, around 82% are singletons; the top ten hold 25% to 35%. The sequencing sample was made of peripheral blood. The receptor source for this set is a woman older than 75 with acute or convalescent COVID-19.

The chain joins TRBV28 to TRBJ2-2; a possible D gene is TRBD1 (6 bases). V was clipped by 6 bases and J by 1 base, with 6 bases between them. The germline V gene has CDR1 MDHEN and CDR2 SYDVKM. The CDR3 extends over 13 amino acids. This CDR3 is CASRGGNTGELFF. CDR3 DNA sequence: TGTGCCAGCAGAGGGGGGAACACCGGGGAGCTGTTTTTT.

The chain couples TRBV4-1 to TRBJ1-1, with 8 positions matching TRBD1. Germline loops: CDR1 MGHRA, CDR2 YSYEKL. V dropped 8 bases and J dropped 7; count of bases not matched to a gene: 15. This CDR3 spans 15 amino acids. CDR3 nucleotides: TGCGCCAGCCGAAAAGAGACAGGGGCTACTGGTGAAGCTTTCTTT. Its translation: CASRKETGATGEAFF.

The rearrangement links TRBV2 to TRBJ1-5; D ambiguous. CDR1 SNHLY and CDR2 FYNNEI come from the germline V gene. Trimming removed 0 bases at V and 6 bases at J, with 12 bases between. This CDR3 is 15 amino acids long. CDR3 amino acids: CASSEASGGGQPQHF. In DNA form, the CDR3 reads TGTGCCAGCAGTGAAGCTTCGGGTGGTGGTCAGCCCCAGCATTTT.

The count of this clone is one. The genes are TRBV5-4 and TRBJ1-3; tentative D call: TRBD1 (5 bases). The germline CDR1 and CDR2 sequences are SGHNT and YYREEE (reference sequence). CDR3 length equals 16 residues. Trimming shortened V by 5 bases and J by 0 bases, and 15 bases separated the two germline ends. The CDR3 sequence: CASSWGDGSSGNTIYF. As DNA, the CDR3 is TGTGCCAGCAGTTGGGGGGACGGGAGCTCTGGAAACACCATATATTTT.

The gene calls are TRBV5-1 and TRBJ2-5; 10 bases line up with TRBD2. The junction had 1 base not matched to a gene; V was cut back by 0 bases and J by 5 bases. The CDR3 is 14 amino acids. The germline CDR1 and CDR2 sequences are SGHRS and YFSETQ. The DNA of the CDR3 is TGCGCCAGCAGCTTGGGGACTAGCGGTGAGACCCAGTACTTC. This encodes CASSLGTSGETQYF.

This clone appeared a few times. The chain recombines TRBV2 with TRBJ2-1; 8 nucleotides agree with TRBD2. The CDR3 has 16 amino acids. Germline V gives CDR1 SNHLY, CDR2 FYNNEI. The V and J ends lost 7 bases and 4 bases, in that order; junction bases with no gene match: 12. The CDR3 nucleotides read TGTGCCAGCACCCTTAGGGCGGGAGGTGGGTACAATGAGCAGTTCTTC. It specifies CASTLRAGGGYNEQFF. The full variable domain, in which reference TRBV2 and TRBJ2-1 provide the parts outside the CDR3, is EPEVTQTPSHQVTQMGQEVILRCVPISNHLYFYWYRQILGQKVEFLVSFYNNEISEKSEIFDDQFSVERPDGSNFTLKIRSTKLEDSAMYFCASTLRAGGGYNEQFFGPGTRLTVL.

The genes are TRBV2 and TRBJ2-7; either TRBD1 or TRBD2 may fit D (6 bases each). V was trimmed by 11 bases and J by 0 bases, leaving 23 bases between them. The CDR3 is made up of 16 amino acids. Germline CDR1 reads SNHLY; CDR2 reads FYNNEI. The CDR3 bases are TGTGCCCGCTGTGGGGGGCAAGGGGTGGGCTCCTACGAGCAGTACTTC. Protein product: CARCGGQGVGSYEQYF.

V and J are TRBV5-5 and TRBJ1-6; D perhaps matches TRBD1 (6 bases). The V gene lost 4 bases and the J gene lost 11 bases, with 16 bases spanning the gap. This CDR3 has 14 amino acids. CDR1 is SGHKS and CDR2 is YYEKEE in the germline V gene (reference sequence). The CDR3 region is CASSPSSGEAPLHF. For the CDR3, the DNA is TGTGCCAGCAGCCCAAGTTCAGGGGAAGCACCCCTCCACTTT.